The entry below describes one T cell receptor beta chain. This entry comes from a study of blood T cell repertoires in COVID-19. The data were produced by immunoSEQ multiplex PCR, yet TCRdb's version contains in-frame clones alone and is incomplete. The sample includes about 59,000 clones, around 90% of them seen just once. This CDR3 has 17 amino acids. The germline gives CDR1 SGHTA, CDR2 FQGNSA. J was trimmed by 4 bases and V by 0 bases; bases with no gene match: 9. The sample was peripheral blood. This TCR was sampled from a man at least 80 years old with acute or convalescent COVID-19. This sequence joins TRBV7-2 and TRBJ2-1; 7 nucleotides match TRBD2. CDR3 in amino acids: CASSLALVGGGYNEQFF. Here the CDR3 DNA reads TGTGCCAGCAGCTTAGCGCTTGTGGGGGGGGGATACAATGAGCAGTTCTTC.